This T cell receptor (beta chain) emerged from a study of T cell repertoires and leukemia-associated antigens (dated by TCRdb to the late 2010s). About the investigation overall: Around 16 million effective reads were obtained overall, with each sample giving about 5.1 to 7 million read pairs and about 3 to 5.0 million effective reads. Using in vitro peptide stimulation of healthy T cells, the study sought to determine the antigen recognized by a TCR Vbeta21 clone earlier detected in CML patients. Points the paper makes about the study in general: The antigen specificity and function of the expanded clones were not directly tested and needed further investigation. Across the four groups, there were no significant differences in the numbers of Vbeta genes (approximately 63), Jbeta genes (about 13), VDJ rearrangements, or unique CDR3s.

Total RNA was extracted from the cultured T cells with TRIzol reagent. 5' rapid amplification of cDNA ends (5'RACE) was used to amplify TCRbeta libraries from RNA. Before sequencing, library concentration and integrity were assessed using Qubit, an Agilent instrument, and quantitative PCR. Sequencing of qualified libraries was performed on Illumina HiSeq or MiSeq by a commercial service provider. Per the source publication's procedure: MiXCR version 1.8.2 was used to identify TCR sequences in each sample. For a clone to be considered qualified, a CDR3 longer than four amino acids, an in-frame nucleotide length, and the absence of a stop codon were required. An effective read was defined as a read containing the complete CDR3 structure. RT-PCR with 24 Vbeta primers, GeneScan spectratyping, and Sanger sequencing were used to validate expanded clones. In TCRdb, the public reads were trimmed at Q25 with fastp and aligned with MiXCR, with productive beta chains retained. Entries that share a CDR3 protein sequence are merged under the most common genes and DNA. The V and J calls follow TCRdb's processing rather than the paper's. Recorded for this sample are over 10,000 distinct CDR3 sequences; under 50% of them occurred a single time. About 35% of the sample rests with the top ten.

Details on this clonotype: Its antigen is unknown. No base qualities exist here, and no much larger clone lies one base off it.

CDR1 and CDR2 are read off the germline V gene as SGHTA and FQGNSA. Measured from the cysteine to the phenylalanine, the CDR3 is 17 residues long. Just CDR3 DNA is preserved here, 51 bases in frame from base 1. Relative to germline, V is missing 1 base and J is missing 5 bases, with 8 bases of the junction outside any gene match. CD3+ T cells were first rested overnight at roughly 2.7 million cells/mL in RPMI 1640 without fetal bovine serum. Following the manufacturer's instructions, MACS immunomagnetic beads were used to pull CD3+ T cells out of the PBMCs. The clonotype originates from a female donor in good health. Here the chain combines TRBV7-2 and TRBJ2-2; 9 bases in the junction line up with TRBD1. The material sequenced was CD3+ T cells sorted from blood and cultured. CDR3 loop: CASSLDSDRGGTGELFF. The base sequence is TGTGCCAGCAGCTTAGATTCGGACAGGGGAGGTACCGGGGAGCTGTTTTTT.